The clone carrying this T cell receptor (beta chain) was recorded a few times. The germline V gene encodes CDR1 ENHRY and CDR2 SYGVKD. Trimming pared 1 base from V and 5 bases from J, leaving 12 bases between. The CDR3 is 15 residues long. One entry per CDR3 protein results from TCRdb running MiXCR on the RACE reads. The sample holds under 45,000 distinct CDR3 sequences; approximately 5.5% are singletons and the top ten take 9.5% to 15%. These data come from a study of human T cells and chemical hapten exposure. This sample's time point: healthy volunteer bleed at 6 weeks. Sequencing started from total RNA isolated from unfractionated whole blood.

The rearrangement uses TRBV10-3 and TRBJ2-1; possibly TRBD2 for D (5 bases). The TCR comes from a human donor in good health. Some clones in this sample may be carry-over from other donors' samples. Sequencing was carried out using whole blood. The CDR3 coding sequence is TGTGCCATCAGTGAGTTCGGGGAGAGCGACAATGAGCAGTTCTTC. Protein: CAISEFGESDNEQFF.